This T cell receptor (beta chain) was identified in a study of T cell repertoires in cytomegalovirus infection. Study background: Recently identified HLA-C-restricted and well-studied HLA-B-restricted CMV epitopes were used. Evidence of both CMV infection and a matching HLA type came from public TCR beta signatures. Study-level results: Dominating the ex vivo response were HLA-C-restricted CMV-specific TCR beta clonotypes.

As for this clonotype: Its matching antigen is unknown.

MiXCR was run by TCRdb on the reads, yielding one entry per CDR3 protein. The sample has around 430,000 distinct CDR3 sequences; approximately 40% are singletons. Germline CDR1 is DFQATT and CDR2 is SNEGSKA (reference sequence). The CDR3 covers 13 residues. The trim removed 3 bases at V and 7 bases at J, leaving 8 bases unmatched. The chain employs TRBV20-1 and TRBJ1-1; 7 nucleotides line up with TRBD1. This clonotype originated in a human donor in good health (CMV status not recorded). Some clones in this sample may be carry-over from other donors' samples. The starting material was cultured PBMCs, obtained from culture after CMV antigen stimulation. For the CDR3, the DNA is TGCAGTGCTAGCGGAGACAGGGCTGGTGAAGCTTTCTTT. Protein sequence: CSASGDRAGEAFF.